One and the same sample provided the 18 T cell receptor beta chains below, sequenced in a study of T cell repertoires in cytomegalovirus infection. One entry per CDR3 protein results from TCRdb running MiXCR on the reads. Among about 450,000 distinct CDR3 sequences listed, under 40% were seen once. The sample consisted of PBMCs. All receptors come from a human donor in good health (CMV status not recorded). Some clones in this sample may be carry-over from other donors' samples.

This clonotype appeared a few times. The rearrangement links TRBV12-3 or TRBV12-4 to TRBJ2-2, with 8 positions matching TRBD2. The CDR3 contains 17 residues. The V and J ends lost 2 bases and 7 bases, in that order; junction bases with no gene match: 12. CDR3 loop: CASSLMAGGLRLGELFF. CDR3 bases: TGTGCCAGCAGTTTAATGGCGGGGGGCCTTCGTCTCGGGGAGCTGTTTTTT.

In nucleotides, the CDR3 is TGTGCCAGCAGCCCAGGAGGAAACACCATATATTTT. It is translated as CASSPGGNTIYF. This chain links TRBV7-6 with TRBJ1-3; D is unresolved. Deletions cut 5 bases from V and 4 bases from J, with 6 bases between. Looked up from germline, CDR1 is SGHVS and CDR2 is FNYEAQ. The CDR3 loop spans 12 amino acids. Complete variable domain (other parts from reference TRBV7-6 and TRBJ1-3): GAGVSQSPRYKVTKRGQDVALRCDPISGHVSLYWYRQALGQGPEFLTYFNYEAQQDKSGLPNDRFSAERPEGSISTLTIQRTEQRDSAMYRCASSPGGNTIYFGEGSWLTVV.

The genes are TRBV5-1 and TRBJ1-1; weak D call: TRBD1 (5 bases). This CDR3 is built from 14 residues. The V end lost 2 bases, the J end lost 2 bases, and 10 bases lay between the germline ends. CDR1 is SGHRS, CDR2 YFSETQ, per germline. The CDR3 sequence is CASSFRDLNTEAFF. Written as DNA, the CDR3 is TGCGCCAGCAGCTTCCGGGACCTCAACACTGAAGCTTTCTTT.

To note about this clonotype: One end of the junction is discordant with germline, which a read error may explain. The chain carries TRBV28 and TRBJ2-7; a weak D match, TRBD1 (5 bases). Germline V lookup: CDR1 MDHEN, CDR2 SYDVKM. CDR3 length: 15 amino acids. The CDR3 is CDSSPSAGSFYEQYF. CDR3 DNA: TGTGACAGCAGCCCCAGCGCAGGGTCCTTCTACGAGCAGTACTTC.

The J gene is TRBJ2-2, the V gene TRBV6-5; tentative D call: TRBD1 (6 bases). Trimming pared 0 bases from V and 3 bases from J, leaving 11 bases between. Germline CDR1 MNHEY, CDR2 SVGAGI. This CDR3 has 16 amino acids. CDR3 loop: CASSYSGRGDTGELFF. Here the CDR3 DNA reads TGTGCCAGCAGTTACTCGGGCAGGGGAGACACCGGGGAGCTGTTTTTT.

This clonotype was detected only a few times. An end of the junction does not agree with germline; a read error may underlie this. This sequence joins TRBV7-2 and TRBJ1-1, with D unclear. Germline CDR1 and CDR2: SGHTA and FQGNSA. The CDR3 runs 15 residues. The CDR3 is CGSSLKRPIGTEAFF. For the CDR3, the DNA is TGTGGCAGCAGCTTAAAGCGACCCATCGGGACTGAAGCTTTCTTT.

As concerns this clonotype: A much larger clone differs from this one at a single base, so this may be a read error. CDR3 loop: CASSARHRGSYNEQFF. The CDR3 region has the DNA TGTGCCAGCAGCGCCCGTCACAGGGGCTCCTACAATGAGCAGTTCTTC. This chain links TRBV7-2 with TRBJ2-1; TRBD1 aligns across 7 bases. Germline CDR1 SGHTA, CDR2 FQGNSA. Trimming cost V 5 bases and J 0 bases; bases outside gene matches: 7. The CDR3 totals 16 residues.

This chain connects TRBV7-9 to TRBJ1-2; D is perhaps TRBD1 (5 bases). CDR1 and CDR2 from the germline V gene are SEHNR and FQNEAQ (reference sequence). V lost 3 bases and J 8 bases, leaving 25 bases between the germline ends. CDR3 size: 17 residues. The CDR3 reads CASSFPQNRGPREGYTF. For the CDR3, the DNA is TGTGCCAGCAGCTTTCCGCAAAACCGGGGACCCCGAGAGGGCTACACCTTC.

This clonotype was detected a few times. The rearrangement uses TRBV4-1 and TRBJ1-5, with 10 positions matching TRBD1. The CDR3 covers 16 residues. Per the germline V gene, CDR1 is MGHRA and CDR2 is YSYEKL. Trimming at V came to 3 bases and at J to 4 bases, leaving 6 bases not matched to a gene. CDR3 loop: CASSHGPGQGNQPQHF. CDR3 DNA sequence: TGCGCCAGCAGCCACGGCCCGGGACAGGGGAATCAGCCCCAGCATTTT.

The CDR3 spells CASSEAGAGQETQYF. CDR3 DNA sequence: TGTGCCAGCAGTGAAGCAGGAGCGGGGCAAGAGACCCAGTACTTC. The V gene is TRBV2, the J gene TRBJ2-5; 7 bases map to TRBD2. This CDR3 spans 15 amino acids. CDR1 and CDR2 from the germline V gene are SNHLY and FYNNEI. V trimming: 0 bases; J trimming: 2 bases; junction bases outside the gene matches: 3.

This rearrangement joins TRBV12-3 or TRBV12-4 to TRBJ2-1; tentative D call: TRBD2 (5 bases). There are 15 residues in the CDR3. The V end lost 5 bases, the J end lost 5 bases, and 16 bases lay between the germline ends. The CDR3 reads CASSAGSSGNNEQFF. The CDR3 nucleotides read TGTGCCAGCAGTGCTGGCTCATCGGGAAACAATGAGCAGTTCTTC.

The chain couples TRBV28 to TRBJ2-3; 10 nucleotides line up with TRBD2. The CDR3 runs to 15 residues. J was trimmed by 3 bases and V by 4 bases; bases with no gene match: 4. CDR1 is MDHEN and CDR2 is SYDVKM in the germline V gene. The CDR3 is CASSSLAGETDTQYF. CDR3 DNA sequence: TGTGCCAGCAGTTCCCTAGCGGGGGAAACAGATACGCAGTATTTT.

The chain couples TRBV27 to TRBJ1-5; weak D call: TRBD1 (5 bases). This CDR3 spans 15 amino acids. Trimming stripped 6 bases from V and 3 bases from J, with 15 bases between. Germline V lookup: CDR1 MNHEY, CDR2 SMNVEV (reference sequence). DNA for the CDR3: TGTGCCAGCAGGCAGGGATCTAACTTCAATCAGCCCCAGCATTTT. It translates to CASRQGSNFNQPQHF.

The chain couples TRBV24-1 to TRBJ2-1; TRBD1 is a possible D gene (6 bases). Trimming pared 4 bases from V and 8 bases from J, leaving 17 bases between. This CDR3 contains 15 residues. Germline CDR1 KGHDR, CDR2 SFDVKD. The CDR3 DNA sequence: TGTGCCACCAGTGACCCGATCCAGGGGAAGCATGAGCAGTTCTTC. It yields the protein CATSDPIQGKHEQFF.

The table lists this clonotype with a few counts. This chain joins TRBV12-3 or TRBV12-4 and TRBJ2-1, with a weak D call TRBD2 (5 bases). The CDR3 length is 12 residues. Trimming left V 6 bases short and J 7 bases short, with 10 bases between. CDR3 nucleotide sequence: TGTGCCAGCAGCCCCCGGAGGAATGAGCAGTTCTTC. Translation gives CASSPRRNEQFF.

The genes are TRBV14 and TRBJ2-7; TRBD2 is a possible D gene (6 bases). Germline CDR1 is SGHDN and CDR2 is FVKESK. V was cut by 3 bases and J by 0 bases, with 15 bases left in between. The CDR3 runs to 16 residues. CDR3 DNA sequence: TGTGCCAGCAGCCAGGCAGGCGGGGTCATCTCCTACGAGCAGTACTTC. Encoded protein: CASSQAGGVISYEQYF.

This clonotype was counted many times. The V gene is TRBV7-2, the J gene TRBJ1-1, with D perhaps matching TRBD1 (5 bases). Trimming stripped 4 bases from V and 3 bases from J, with 18 bases between. This CDR3 is 16 amino acids long. CDR1 SGHTA and CDR2 FQGNSA come from the germline V gene. CDR3 region: CASSSGPSLTYTEAFF. CDR3 DNA sequence: TGTGCCAGCAGCTCGGGACCCTCATTGACTTACACTGAAGCTTTCTTT.

This clonotype was seen a few times. The rearrangement uses TRBV18 and TRBJ2-5; no clear D. V was cut by 2 bases and J by 2 bases, with 3 bases left in between. CDR1 and CDR2 (germline): KGHSH, LQKENI. The CDR3 is 12 residues long. The CDR3 sequence: CASSPAQETQYF. The CDR3 DNA is TGTGCCAGCTCACCAGCTCAAGAGACCCAGTACTTC.